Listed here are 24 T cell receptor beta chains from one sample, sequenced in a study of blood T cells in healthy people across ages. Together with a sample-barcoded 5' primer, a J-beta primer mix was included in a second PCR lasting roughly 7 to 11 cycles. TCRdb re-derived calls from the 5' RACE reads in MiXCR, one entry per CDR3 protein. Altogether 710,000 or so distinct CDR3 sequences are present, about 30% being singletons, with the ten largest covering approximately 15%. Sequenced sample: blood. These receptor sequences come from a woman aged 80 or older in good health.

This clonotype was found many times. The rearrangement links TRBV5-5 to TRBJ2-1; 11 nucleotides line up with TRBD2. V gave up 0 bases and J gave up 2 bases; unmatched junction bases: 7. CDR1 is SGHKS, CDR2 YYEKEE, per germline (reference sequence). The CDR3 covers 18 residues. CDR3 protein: CASSLGASSGGTYNEQFF. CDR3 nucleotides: TGTGCCAGCAGCTTGGGGGCCTCTAGCGGGGGGACCTACAATGAGCAGTTCTTC.

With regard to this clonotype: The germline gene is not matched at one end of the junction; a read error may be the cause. The CDR3, as DNA: TGTACCAGCCCCAGCAGGACAGGGGGCGCAGAAACTGAAGCTTTCTTT. It specifies CTSPSRTGGAETEAFF. V usage is TRBV28 and J usage is TRBJ1-1; 11 bases fit TRBD1. CDR1 is MDHEN and CDR2 is SYDVKM in the germline V gene. CDR3 size: 16 residues.

The CDR3 nucleotides read TGTGCCAGCAGCTTACCGGGGGGCACCGGGGAGCTGTTTTTT. Protein product: CASSLPGGTGELFF. The chain recombines TRBV7-2 with TRBJ2-2; 7 bases are a match to TRBD2. Germline assignment: CDR1 SGHTA and CDR2 FQGNSA. CDR3 size: 14 residues. Trimming took 2 bases from V and 4 from J; bases not matched to a gene: 1.

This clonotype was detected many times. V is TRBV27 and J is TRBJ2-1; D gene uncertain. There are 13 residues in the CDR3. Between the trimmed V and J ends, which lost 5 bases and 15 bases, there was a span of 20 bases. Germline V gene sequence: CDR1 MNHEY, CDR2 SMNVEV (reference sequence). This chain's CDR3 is CASSPNRAPKRFF. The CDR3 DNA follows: TGTGCCAGCAGTCCGAACCGGGCTCCTAAGAGGTTCTTC.

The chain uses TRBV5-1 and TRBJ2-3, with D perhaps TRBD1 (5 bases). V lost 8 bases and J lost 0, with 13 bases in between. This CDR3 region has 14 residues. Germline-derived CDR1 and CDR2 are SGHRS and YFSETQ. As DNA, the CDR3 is TGCGCCAGTACGACTCAGGGTAGCACAGATACGCAGTATTTT. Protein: CASTTQGSTDTQYF.

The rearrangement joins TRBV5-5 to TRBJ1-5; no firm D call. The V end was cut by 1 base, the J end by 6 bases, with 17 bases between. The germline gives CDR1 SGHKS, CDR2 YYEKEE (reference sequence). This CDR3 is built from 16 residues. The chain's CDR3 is CASSLKDGLGSQPQHF. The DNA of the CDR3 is TGTGCCAGCAGCTTGAAAGATGGACTGGGTAGTCAGCCCCAGCATTTT.

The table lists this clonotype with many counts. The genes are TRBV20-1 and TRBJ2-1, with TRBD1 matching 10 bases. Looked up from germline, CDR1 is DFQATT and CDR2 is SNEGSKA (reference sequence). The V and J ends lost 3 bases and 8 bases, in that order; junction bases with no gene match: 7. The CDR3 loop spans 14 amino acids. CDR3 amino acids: CSASMGQGIHEQFF. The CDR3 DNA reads TGCAGTGCTAGTATGGGACAGGGGATCCATGAGCAGTTCTTC.

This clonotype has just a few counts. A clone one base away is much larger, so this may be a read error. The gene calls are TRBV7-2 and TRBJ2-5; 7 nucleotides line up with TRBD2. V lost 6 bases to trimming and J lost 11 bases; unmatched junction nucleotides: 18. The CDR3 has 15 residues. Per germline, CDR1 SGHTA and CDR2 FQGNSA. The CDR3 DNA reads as TGTGCCAGCAGGGTCGGGGCGGGAGAATACAATGAGCAGTACTTC. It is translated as CASRVGAGEYNEQYF.

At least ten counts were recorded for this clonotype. The CDR3 DNA follows: TGCAGTGTCCACTCCCCTGGTCGGGGACTGCTCACAGATACGCAGTATTTT. Amino acids: CSVHSPGRGLLTDTQYF. J is TRBJ2-3 and V is TRBV20-1, with a possible D match to TRBD2 (6 bases). CDR1 and CDR2 from the germline V gene are DFQATT and SNEGSKA (reference sequence). Trimming left V 7 bases short and J 2 bases short, with 25 bases between. CDR3 length equals 17 residues.

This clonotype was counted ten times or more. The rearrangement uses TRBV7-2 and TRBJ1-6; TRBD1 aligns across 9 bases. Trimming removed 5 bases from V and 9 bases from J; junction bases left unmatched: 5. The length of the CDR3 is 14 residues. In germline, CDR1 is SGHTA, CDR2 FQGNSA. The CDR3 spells CASSLQGAGSPLHF. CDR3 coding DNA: TGTGCCAGCAGCCTACAGGGGGCTGGTTCACCCCTCCACTTT.

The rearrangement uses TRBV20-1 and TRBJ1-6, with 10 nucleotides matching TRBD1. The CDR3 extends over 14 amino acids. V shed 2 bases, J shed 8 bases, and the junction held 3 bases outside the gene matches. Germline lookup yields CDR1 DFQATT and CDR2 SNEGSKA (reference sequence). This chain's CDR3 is CSARRDRGDSPLHF. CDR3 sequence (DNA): TGCAGTGCTAGACGGGACAGGGGTGATTCACCCCTCCACTTT.

The CDR3 loop is CASSPGQEWCTEAFF. For the CDR3, the DNA is TGTGCCAGCAGCCCCGGACAGGAGTGGTGCACTGAAGCTTTCTTT. J is TRBJ1-1 and V is TRBV4-2; 7 bases are shared with TRBD1. CDR3 length equals 15 residues. Unmatched junction bases numbered 9, after V lost 4 bases and J lost 4 bases. Germline V gene sequence: CDR1 LGHNA, CDR2 YNFKEQ.

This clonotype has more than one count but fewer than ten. CDR3 protein: CASSGDSGEQFF. DNA of the CDR3: TGTGCCAGCAGTGGGGACTCGGGTGAGCAGTTCTTC. The gene calls are TRBV6-4 and TRBJ2-1, with TRBD2 as a possible D gene (6 bases). The CDR3 runs to 12 residues. V was shortened by 4 bases and J by 9 bases, with 10 bases between the two germline ends. The germline V gene has CDR1 MRHNA and CDR2 SNTAGT.

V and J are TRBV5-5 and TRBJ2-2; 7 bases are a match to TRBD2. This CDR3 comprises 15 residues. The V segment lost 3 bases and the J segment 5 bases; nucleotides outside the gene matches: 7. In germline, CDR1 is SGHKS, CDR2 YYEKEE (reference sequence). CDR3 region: CASSSEIGGTGELFF. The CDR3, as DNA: TGTGCCAGCAGCTCCGAGATCGGGGGGACCGGGGAGCTGTTTTTT.

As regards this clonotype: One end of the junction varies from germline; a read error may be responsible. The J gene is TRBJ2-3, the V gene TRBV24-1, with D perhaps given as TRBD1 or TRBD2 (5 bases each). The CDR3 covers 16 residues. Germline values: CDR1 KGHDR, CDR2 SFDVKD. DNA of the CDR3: TGTACCACCAGTGATCCGGGACGTCCTAGCACAGATACGCAGTATTTT. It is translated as CTTSDPGRPSTDTQYF.

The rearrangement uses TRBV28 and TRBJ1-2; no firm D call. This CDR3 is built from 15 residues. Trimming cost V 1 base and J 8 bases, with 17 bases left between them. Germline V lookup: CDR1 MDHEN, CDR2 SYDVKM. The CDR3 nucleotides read TGTGCCAGCAGTTTATTTTTAGACCGTACCTCGGGCTACACCTTC. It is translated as CASSLFLDRTSGYTF.

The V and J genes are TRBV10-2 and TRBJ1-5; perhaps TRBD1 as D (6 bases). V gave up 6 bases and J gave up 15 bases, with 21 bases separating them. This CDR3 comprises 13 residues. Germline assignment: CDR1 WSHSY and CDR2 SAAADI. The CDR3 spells CASREQGCWSRHF. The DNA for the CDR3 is TGCGCCAGCAGAGAACAGGGATGTTGGTCCCGGCATTTT.

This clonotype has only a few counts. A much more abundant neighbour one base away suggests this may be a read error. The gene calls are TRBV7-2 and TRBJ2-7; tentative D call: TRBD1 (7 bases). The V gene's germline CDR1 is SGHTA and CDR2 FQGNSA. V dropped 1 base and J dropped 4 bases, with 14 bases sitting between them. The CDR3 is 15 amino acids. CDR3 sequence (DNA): TGTGCCAGCAGCTTAGAAGGGGGCGGGGTATACGAGCAGTACTTC. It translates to CASSLEGGGVYEQYF.

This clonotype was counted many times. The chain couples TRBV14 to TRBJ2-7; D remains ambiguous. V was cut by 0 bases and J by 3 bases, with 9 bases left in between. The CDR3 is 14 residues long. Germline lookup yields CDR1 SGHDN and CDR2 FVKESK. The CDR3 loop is CASSQDETGYEQYF. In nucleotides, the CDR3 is TGTGCCAGCAGCCAAGATGAGACTGGCTACGAGCAGTACTTC.

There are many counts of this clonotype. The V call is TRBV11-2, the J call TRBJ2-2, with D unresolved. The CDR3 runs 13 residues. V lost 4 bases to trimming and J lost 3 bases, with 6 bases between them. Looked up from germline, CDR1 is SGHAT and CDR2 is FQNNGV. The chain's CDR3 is CASSSRYTGELFF. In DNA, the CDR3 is TGTGCCAGCAGCTCAAGATACACCGGGGAGCTGTTTTTT.

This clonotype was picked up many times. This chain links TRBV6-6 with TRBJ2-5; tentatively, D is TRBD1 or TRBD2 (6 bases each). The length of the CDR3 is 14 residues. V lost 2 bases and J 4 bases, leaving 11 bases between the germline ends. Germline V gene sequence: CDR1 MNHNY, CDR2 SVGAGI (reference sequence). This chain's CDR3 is CASSYVGGGETQYF. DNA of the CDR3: TGTGCCAGCAGTTACGTAGGGGGAGGAGAGACCCAGTACTTC.

The CDR3 region is CASSLGGVCCEQYF. CDR3 in DNA: TGTGCCAGCAGCTTGGGTGGGGTCTGCTGCGAGCAGTACTTC. The chain employs TRBV5-4 and TRBJ2-7, with D hard to call. The CDR3 totals 14 residues. Germline V gene data show CDR1 as SGHNT and CDR2 as YYREEE (reference sequence). The V gene lost 0 bases and the J gene lost 6 bases, with 13 bases spanning the gap.

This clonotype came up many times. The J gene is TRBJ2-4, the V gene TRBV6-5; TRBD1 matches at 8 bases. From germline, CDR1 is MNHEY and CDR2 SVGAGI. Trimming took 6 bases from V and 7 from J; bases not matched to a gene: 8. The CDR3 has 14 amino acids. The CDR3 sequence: CASRPGQGFNIQYF. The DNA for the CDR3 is TGTGCCAGCAGACCAGGACAGGGTTTCAACATTCAGTACTTC.

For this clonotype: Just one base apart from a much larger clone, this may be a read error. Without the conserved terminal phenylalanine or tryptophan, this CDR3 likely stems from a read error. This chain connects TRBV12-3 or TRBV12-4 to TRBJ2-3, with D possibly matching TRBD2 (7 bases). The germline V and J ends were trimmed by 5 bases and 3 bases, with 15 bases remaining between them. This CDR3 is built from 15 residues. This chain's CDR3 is CASSLWGGPTDTQYS. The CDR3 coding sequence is TGTGCCAGCAGTCTATGGGGGGGGCCGACAGATACGCAGTATTCT.